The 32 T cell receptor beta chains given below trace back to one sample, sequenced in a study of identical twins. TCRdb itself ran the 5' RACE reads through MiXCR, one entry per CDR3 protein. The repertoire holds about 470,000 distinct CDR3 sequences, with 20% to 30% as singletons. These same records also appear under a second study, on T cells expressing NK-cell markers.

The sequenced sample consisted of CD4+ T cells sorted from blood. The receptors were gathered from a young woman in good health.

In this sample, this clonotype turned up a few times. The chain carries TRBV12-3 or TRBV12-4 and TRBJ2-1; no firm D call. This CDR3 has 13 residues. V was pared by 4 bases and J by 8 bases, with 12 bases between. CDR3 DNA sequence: TGTGCCAGCAGTTCGTCCAGTCCCCATGAGCAGTTCTTC. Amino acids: CASSSSSPHEQFF.

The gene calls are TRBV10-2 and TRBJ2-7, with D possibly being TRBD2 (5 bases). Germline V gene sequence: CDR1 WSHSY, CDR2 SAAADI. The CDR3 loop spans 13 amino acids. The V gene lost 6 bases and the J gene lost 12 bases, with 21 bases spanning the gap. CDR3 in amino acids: CASSLLGGEEAYF. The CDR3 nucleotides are TGCGCCAGCAGCCTCCTAGGAGGAGAAGAGGCGTACTTC.

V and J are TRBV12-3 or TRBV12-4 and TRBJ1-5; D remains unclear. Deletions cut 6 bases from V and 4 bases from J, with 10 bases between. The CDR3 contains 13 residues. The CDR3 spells CASRRGPNQPQHF. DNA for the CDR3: TGTGCCAGCAGGCGAGGCCCGAATCAGCCCCAGCATTTT.

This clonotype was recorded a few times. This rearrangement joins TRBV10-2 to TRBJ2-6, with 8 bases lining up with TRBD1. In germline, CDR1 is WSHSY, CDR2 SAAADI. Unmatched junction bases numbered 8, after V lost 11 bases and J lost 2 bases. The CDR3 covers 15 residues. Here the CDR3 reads CAGASQGAGANVLTF. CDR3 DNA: TGCGCCGGGGCCTCACAGGGGGCTGGGGCCAACGTCCTGACTTTC.

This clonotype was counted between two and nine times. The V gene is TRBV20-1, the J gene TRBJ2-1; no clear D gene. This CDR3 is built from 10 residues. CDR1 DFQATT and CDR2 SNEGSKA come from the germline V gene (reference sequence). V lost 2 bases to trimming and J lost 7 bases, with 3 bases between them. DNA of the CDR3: TGCAGTGCTAGATTAAATGAGCAGTTCTTC. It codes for CSARLNEQFF.

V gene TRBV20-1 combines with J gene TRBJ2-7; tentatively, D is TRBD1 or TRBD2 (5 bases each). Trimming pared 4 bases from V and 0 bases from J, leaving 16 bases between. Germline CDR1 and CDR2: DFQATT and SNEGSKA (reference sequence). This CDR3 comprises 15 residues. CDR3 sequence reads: CSATGTTRSSYEQYF. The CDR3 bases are TGCAGTGCTACCGGGACCACAAGGAGCTCCTACGAGCAGTACTTC.

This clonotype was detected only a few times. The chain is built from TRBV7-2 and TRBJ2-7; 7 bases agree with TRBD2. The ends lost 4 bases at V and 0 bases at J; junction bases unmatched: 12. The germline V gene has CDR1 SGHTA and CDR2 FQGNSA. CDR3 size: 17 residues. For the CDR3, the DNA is TGTGCCAGCAGCTCGCGACCACTAGCGTCGAGCTCCTACGAGCAGTACTTC. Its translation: CASSSRPLASSSYEQYF.

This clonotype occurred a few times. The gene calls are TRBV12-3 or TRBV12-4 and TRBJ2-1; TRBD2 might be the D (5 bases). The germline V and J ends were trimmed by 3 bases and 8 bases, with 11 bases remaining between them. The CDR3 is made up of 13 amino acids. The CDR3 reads CASSFGLAYEQFF. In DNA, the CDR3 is TGTGCCAGCAGTTTCGGGCTAGCCTATGAGCAGTTCTTC.

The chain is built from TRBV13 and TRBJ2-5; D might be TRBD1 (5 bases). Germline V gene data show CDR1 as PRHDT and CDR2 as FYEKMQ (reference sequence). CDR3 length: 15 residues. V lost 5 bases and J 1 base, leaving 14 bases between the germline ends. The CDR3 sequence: CASSLFGQGQETQYF. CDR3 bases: TGTGCCAGCAGCCTCTTCGGGCAGGGCCAAGAGACCCAGTACTTC.

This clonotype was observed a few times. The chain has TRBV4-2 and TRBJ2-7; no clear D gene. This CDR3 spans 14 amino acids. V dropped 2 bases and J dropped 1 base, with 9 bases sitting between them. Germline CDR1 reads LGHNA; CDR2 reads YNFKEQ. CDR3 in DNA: TGTGCCAGCAGCCAACCGGCGAGGTCCTACGAGCAGTACTTC. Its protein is CASSQPARSYEQYF.

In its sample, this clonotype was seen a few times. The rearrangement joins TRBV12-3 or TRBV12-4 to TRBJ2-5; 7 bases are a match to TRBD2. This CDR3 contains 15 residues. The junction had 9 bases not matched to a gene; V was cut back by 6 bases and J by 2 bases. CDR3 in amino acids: CASRGGRDDQETQYF. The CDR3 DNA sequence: TGTGCCAGCAGGGGGGGGAGGGACGATCAAGAGACCCAGTACTTC.

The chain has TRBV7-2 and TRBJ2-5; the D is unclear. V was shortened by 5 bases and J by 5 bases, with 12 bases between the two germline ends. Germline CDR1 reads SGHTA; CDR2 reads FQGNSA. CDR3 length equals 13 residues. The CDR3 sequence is CASSQPPAETQYF. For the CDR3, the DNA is TGTGCCAGCAGCCAACCACCCGCGGAGACCCAGTACTTC.

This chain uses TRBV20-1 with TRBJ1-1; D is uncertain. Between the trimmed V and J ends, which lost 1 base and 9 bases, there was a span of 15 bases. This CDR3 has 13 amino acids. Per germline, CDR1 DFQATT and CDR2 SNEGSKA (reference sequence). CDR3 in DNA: TGCAGTGCTAGAGGATATCCCGGAGGCCAAGCTTTCTTT. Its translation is CSARGYPGGQAFF.

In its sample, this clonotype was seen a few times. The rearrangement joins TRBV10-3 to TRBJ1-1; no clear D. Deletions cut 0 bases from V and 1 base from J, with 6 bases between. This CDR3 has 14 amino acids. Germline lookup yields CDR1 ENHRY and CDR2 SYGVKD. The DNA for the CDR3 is TGTGCCATCAGTGAGTCATGGGGGAACACTGAAGCTTTCTTT. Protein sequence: CAISESWGNTEAFF.

The CDR3 DNA follows: TGTGCCAGCAGTTCAGGACAGGCCTACAATCAGCCCCAGCATTTT. Protein product: CASSSGQAYNQPQHF. The chain uses TRBV12-3 or TRBV12-4 and TRBJ1-5, with 7 bases lining up with TRBD1. The CDR3 runs 15 residues. V shed 4 bases and J 3 bases; nucleotides not matched to a gene: 6.

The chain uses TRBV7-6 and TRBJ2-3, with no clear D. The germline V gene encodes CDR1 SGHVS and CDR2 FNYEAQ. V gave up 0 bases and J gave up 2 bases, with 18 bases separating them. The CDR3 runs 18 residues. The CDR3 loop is CASSLASTAAKFTDTQYF. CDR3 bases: TGTGCCAGCAGCTTAGCGTCAACAGCTGCAAAGTTCACAGATACGCAGTATTTT.

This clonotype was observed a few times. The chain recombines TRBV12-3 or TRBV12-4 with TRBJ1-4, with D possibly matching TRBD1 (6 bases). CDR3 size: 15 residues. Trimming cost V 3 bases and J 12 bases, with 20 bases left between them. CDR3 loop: CASSFSDRRNVELFF. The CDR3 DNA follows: TGTGCCAGCAGTTTCAGCGACAGGCGTAATGTAGAACTGTTTTTT.

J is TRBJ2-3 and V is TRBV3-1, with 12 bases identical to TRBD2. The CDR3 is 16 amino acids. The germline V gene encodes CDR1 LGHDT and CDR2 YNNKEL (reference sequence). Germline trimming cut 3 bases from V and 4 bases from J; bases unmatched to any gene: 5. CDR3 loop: CASSQRGLAGADTQYF. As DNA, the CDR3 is TGTGCCAGCAGCCAGAGGGGACTAGCGGGTGCAGATACGCAGTATTTT.

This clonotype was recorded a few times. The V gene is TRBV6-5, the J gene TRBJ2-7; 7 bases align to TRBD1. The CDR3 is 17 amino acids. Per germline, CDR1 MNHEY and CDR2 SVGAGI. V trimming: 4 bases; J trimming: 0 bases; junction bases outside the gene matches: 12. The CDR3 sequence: CASSSQLGTEYSYEQYF. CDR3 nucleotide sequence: TGTGCCAGCAGTTCCCAACTTGGGACAGAGTACTCCTACGAGCAGTACTTC.

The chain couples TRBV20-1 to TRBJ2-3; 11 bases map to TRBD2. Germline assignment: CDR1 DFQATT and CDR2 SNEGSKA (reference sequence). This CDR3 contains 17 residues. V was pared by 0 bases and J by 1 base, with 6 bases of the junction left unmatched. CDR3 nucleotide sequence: TGCAGTGCTAGAGATGGACCGGGACTAGCGGGCACAGATACGCAGTATTTT. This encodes CSARDGPGLAGTDTQYF.

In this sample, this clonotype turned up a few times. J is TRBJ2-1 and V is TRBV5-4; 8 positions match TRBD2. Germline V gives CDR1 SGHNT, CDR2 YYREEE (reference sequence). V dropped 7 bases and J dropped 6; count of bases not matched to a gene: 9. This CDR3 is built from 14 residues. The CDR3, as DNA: TGTGCCAGCCTCTCGGGACTAGAAAGCAATGAGCAGTTCTTC. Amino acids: CASLSGLESNEQFF.

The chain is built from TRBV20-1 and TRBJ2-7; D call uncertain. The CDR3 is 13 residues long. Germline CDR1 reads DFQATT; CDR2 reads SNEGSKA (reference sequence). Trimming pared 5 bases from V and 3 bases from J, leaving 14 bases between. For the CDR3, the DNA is TGCAGTGCTGGGCTTCCGGCTGTCTACGAGCAGTACTTC. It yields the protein CSAGLPAVYEQYF.

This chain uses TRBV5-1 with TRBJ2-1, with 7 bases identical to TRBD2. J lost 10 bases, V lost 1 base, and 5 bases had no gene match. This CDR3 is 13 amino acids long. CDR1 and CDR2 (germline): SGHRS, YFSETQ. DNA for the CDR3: TGCGCCAGCAGCTTGACGGGAGGTCCGGAGCAGTTCTTC. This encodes CASSLTGGPEQFF.

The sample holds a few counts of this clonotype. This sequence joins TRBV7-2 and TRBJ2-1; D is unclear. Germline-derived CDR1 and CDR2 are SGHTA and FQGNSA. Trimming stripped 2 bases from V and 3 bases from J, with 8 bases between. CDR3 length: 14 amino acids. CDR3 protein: CASSLLTLYNEQFF. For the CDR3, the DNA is TGTGCCAGCAGCTTATTGACCCTCTACAATGAGCAGTTCTTC. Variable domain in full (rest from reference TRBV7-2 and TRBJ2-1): GAGVSQSPSNKVTEKGKDVELRCDPISGHTALYWYRQSLGQGLEFLIYFQGNSAPDKSGLPSDRFSAERTGGSVSTLTIQRTQQEDSAVYLCASSLLTLYNEQFFGPGTRLTVL.

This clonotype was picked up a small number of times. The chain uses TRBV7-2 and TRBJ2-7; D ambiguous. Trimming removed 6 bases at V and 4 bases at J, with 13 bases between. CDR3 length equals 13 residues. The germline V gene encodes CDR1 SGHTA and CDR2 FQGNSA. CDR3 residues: CASSLPSVYEQYF. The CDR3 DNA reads TGTGCCAGCAGTTTGCCTAGTGTATACGAGCAGTACTTC.

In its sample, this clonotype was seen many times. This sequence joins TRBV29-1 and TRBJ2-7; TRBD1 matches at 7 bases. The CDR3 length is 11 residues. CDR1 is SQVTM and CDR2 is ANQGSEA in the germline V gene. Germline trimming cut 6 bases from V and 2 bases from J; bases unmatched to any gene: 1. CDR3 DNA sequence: TGCAGCGTCGGGACAGCCTACGAGCAGTACTTC. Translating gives CSVGTAYEQYF.

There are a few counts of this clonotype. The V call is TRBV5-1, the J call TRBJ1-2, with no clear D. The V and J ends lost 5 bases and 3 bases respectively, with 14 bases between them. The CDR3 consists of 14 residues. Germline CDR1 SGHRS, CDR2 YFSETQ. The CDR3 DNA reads TGCGCCAGCAGGGGTCACGGTCATGACTATGGCTACACCTTC. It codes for CASRGHGHDYGYTF.

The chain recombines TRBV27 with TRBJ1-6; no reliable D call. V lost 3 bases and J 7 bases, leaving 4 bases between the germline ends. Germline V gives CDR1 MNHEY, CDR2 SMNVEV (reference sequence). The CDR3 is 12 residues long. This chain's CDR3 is CASSLPNSPLHF. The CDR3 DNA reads TGTGCCAGCAGTTTGCCCAATTCACCCCTCCACTTT.

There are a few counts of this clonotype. The CDR3 region has the DNA TGTGCCAGCAGAACAATTGGGGGGCGGGGTAACACCGGGGAGCTGTTTTTT. Its protein is CASRTIGGRGNTGELFF. The chain employs TRBV5-4 and TRBJ2-2; either TRBD1 or TRBD2 may fit D (6 bases each). This CDR3 is built from 17 residues. The V gene lost 5 bases and the J gene lost 2 bases, with 19 bases spanning the gap. Germline V gene lookup returns CDR1 SGHNT and CDR2 YYREEE (reference sequence).

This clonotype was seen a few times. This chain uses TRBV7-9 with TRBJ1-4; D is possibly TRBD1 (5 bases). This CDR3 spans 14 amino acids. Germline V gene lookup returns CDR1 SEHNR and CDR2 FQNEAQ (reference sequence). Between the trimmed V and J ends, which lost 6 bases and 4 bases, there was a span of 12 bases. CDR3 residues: CASSWDLSNEKLFF. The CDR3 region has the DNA TGTGCCAGCAGTTGGGACTTAAGTAATGAAAAACTGTTTTTT.

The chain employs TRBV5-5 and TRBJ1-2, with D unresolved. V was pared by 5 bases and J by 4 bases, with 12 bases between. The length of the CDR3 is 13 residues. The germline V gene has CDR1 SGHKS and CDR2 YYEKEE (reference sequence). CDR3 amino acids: CASSLREVYGYTF. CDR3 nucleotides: TGTGCCAGCAGTCTCCGGGAGGTCTATGGCTACACCTTC. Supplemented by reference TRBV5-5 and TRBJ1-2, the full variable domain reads DAGVTQSPTHLIKTRGQQVTLRCSPISGHKSVSWYQQVLGQGPQFIFQYYEKEERGRGNFPDRFSARQFPNYSSELNVNALLLGDSALYLCASSLREVYGYTFGSGTRLTVV.

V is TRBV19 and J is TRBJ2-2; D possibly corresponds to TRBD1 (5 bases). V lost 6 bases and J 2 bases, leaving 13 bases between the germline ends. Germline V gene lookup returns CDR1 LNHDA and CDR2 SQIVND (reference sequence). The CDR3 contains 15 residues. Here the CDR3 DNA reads TGTGCCAGTAGGCCAGGGCATCTTAACACCGGGGAGCTGTTTTTT. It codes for CASRPGHLNTGELFF.